This TCR beta chain was retrieved from a study of early T cells in non-severe SARS-CoV-2 infection. MiXCR, run by TCRdb on the 5' RACE reads, gives a single entry per CDR3 protein. Among 55,000 to 75,000 distinct CDR3 sequences listed, more than 5.5% were seen once. This clonotype was recorded many times. This TCR came from an adult who was a healthcare worker with PCR-confirmed SARS-CoV-2 infection or an uninfected control (not recorded which). This specimen was whole blood, taken at baseline.

The chain's CDR3 is CASSLLGTSDLDTQYF. CDR3 sequence (DNA): TGTGCCAGCAGCTTACTTGGGACTAGCGATTTAGATACGCAGTATTTT. This chain joins TRBV7-2 and TRBJ2-3, with 10 nucleotides matching TRBD2. V lost 2 bases and J lost 5; bases outside the gene matches: 7. Germline V CDR1 and CDR2: SGHTA, FQGNSA. The CDR3 loop spans 16 amino acids.